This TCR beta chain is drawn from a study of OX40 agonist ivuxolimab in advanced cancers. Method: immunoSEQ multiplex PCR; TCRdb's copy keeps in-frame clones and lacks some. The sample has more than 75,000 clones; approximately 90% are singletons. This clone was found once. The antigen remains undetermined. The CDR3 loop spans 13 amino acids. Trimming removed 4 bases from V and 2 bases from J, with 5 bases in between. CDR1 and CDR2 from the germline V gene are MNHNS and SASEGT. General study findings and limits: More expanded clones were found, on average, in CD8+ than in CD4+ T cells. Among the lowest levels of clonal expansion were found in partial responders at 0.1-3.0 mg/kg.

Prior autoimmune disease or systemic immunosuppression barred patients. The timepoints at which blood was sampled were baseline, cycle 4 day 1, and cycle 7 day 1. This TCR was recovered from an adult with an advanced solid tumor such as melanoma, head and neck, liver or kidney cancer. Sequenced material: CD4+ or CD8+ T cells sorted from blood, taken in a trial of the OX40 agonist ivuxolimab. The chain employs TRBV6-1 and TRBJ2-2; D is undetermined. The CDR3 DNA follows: TGTGCCAGCAGTGTTGTAAACACCGGGGAGCTGTTTTTT. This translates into CASSVVNTGELFF.